The present TCR beta chain was sequenced within a study of shared clonotypes between healthy human individuals. Note on this clone: Its antigen is not known.

Both subsets, CD45RA+ naive and CD45RA-negative memory, were split from the CD4+ cells. Trimming removed 0 bases from V and 8 bases from J, with 16 bases in between. Germline V gene data show CDR1 as LGHNA and CDR2 as YSLEER. The CDR3 loop spans 15 amino acids. Sequenced by immunoSEQ multiplex PCR; TCRdb stores in-frame clones only, minus some. The table lists approximately 2.3 million clones, approximately 93% of them singletons. Study observations and caveats: When compared with the clonotypes that were shared by all four sorted-subset donors, the non-shared clonotypes turned out to have lower generation probabilities. Some naive CD4 clonotypes, 4.5% to 5.5%, turned up in common across several donors.

J is TRBJ1-2 and V is TRBV4-3; D is unresolved. The specimen sequenced was naive CD4+ T cells from PBMCs. Regarding subset: CD45RA+ positively selected. The TCR originated in a young man in good health. Some clones in this sample may be carry-over from other donors' samples. The CDR3 here is CASSQDRGDYGGYTF. For the CDR3, the DNA is TGCGCCAGCAGCCAAGATCGTGGAGACTACGGGGGCTACACCTTC.